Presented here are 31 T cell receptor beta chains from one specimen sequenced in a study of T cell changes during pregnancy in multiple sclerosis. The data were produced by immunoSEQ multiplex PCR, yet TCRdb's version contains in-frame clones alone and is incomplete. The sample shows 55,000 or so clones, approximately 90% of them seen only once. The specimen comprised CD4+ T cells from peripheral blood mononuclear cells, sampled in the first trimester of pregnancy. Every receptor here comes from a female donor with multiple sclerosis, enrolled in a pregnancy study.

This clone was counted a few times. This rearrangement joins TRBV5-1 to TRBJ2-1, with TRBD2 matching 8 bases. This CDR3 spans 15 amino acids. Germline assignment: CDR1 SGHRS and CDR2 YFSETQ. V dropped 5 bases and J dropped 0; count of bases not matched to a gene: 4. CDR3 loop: CASSPSGGSYNEQFF. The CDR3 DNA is TGCGCCAGCAGTCCGAGCGGGGGCTCCTACAATGAGCAGTTCTTC.

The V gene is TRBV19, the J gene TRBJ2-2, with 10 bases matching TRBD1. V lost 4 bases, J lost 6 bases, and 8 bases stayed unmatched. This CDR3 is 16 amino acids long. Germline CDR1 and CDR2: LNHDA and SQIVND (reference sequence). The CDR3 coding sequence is TGTGCCAGTAGTACACGGACAGGGGGGATGTCCGGGGAGCTGTTTTTT. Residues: CASSTRTGGMSGELFF.

The CDR3 DNA follows: TGTGCCAGCAGTTCTACGGGGGGCTACACTACATACTATGGCTACACCTTC. Translated, it gives CASSSTGGYTTYYGYTF. The gene calls are TRBV27 and TRBJ1-2; tentative D call: TRBD1 (6 bases). V dropped 4 bases and J dropped 3 bases, with 21 bases sitting between them. CDR3 length: 17 residues. The germline V gene encodes CDR1 MNHEY and CDR2 SMNVEV (reference sequence).

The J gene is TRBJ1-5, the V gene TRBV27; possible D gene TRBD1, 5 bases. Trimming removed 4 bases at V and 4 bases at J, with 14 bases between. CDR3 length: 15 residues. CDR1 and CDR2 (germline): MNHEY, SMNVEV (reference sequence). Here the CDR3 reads CASSWGSGRNQPQHF. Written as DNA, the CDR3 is TGTGCCAGCAGTTGGGGGTCTGGGAGGAATCAGCCCCAGCATTTT.

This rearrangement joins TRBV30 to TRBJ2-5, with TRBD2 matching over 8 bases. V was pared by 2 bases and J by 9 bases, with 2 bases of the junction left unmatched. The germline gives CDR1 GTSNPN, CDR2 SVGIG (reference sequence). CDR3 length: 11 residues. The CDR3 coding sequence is TGTGCCTGGAGTTCGGGGGGGGCCCAGTACTTC. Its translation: CAWSSGGAQYF.

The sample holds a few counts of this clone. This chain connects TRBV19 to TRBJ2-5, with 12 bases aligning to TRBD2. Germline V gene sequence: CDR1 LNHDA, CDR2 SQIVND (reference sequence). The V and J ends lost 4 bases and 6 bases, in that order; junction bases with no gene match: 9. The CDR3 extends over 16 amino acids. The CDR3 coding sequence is TGTGCCAGTAGTAGGGAGACTAGCGGGAGATCAAAGACCCAGTACTTC. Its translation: CASSRETSGRSKTQYF.

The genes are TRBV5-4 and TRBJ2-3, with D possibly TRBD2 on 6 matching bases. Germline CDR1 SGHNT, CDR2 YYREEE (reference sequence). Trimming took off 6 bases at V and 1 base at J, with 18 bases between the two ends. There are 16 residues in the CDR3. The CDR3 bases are TGTGCCAGCACCCTCGGGTGGCGGGACCGCACAGATACGCAGTATTTT. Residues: CASTLGWRDRTDTQYF.

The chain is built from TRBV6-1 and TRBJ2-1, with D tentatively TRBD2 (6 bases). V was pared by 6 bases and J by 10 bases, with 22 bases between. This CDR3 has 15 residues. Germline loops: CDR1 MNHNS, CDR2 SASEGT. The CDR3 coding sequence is TGTGCCAGCAGGGCCGGGACTTCATTCGCCTCGGAGCAGTTCTTC. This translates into CASRAGTSFASEQFF.

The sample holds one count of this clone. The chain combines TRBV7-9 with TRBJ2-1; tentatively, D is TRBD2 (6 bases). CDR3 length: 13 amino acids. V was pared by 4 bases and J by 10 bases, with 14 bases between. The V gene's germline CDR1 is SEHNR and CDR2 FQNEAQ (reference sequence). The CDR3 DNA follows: TGTGCCAGCAGCTCCCCTTGGGGGGAAGAGCAGTTCTTC. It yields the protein CASSSPWGEEQFF.

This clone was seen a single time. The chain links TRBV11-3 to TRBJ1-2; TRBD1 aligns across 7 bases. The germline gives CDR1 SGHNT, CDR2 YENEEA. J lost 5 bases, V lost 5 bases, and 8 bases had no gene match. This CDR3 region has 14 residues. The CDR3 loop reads CASSLRGGYYGYTF. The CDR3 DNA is TGTGCCAGCAGCCTGAGAGGGGGCTATTATGGCTACACCTTC.

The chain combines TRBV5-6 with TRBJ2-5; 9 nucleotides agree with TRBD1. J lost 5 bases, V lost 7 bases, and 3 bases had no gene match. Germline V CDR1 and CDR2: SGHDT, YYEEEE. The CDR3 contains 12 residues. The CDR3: CASGTGFETQYF. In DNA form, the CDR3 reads TGTGCCAGCGGGACAGGGTTTGAGACCCAGTACTTC.

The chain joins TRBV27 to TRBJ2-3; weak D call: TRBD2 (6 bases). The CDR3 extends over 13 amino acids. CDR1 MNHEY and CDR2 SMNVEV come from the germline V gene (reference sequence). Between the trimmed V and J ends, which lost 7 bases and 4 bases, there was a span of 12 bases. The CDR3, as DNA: TGTGCCAGCACGTCGGGAGACTCAGATACGCAGTATTTT. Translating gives CASTSGDSDTQYF.

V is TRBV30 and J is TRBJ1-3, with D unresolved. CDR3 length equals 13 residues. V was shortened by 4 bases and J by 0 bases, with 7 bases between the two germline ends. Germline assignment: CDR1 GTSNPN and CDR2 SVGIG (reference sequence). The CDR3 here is CAWKHHSGNTIYF. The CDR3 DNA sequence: TGTGCCTGGAAGCACCACTCTGGAAACACCATATATTTT.

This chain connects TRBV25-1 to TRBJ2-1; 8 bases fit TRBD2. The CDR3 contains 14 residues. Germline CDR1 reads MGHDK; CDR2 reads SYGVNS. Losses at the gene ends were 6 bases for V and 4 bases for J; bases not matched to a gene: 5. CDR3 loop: CASSGRARYNEQFF. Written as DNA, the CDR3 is TGTGCCAGCAGCGGGAGGGCCAGGTACAATGAGCAGTTCTTC.

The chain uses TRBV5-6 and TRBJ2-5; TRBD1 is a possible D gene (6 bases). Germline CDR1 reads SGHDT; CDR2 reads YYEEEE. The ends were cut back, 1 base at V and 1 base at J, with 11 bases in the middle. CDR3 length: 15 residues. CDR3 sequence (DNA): TGTGCCAGCAGCTTGCTCGGCAGGGGCCAAGAGACCCAGTACTTC. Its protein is CASSLLGRGQETQYF.

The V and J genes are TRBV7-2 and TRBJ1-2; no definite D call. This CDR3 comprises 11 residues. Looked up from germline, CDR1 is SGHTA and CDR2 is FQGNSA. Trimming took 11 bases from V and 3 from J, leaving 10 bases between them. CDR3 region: CAGSGYYGYTF. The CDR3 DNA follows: TGTGCCGGCTCGGGTTACTATGGCTACACCTTC.

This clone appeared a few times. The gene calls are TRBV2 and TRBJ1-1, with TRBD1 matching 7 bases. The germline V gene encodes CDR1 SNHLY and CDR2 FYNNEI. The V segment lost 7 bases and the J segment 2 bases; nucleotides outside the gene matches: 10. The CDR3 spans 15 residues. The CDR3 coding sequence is TGTGCCAGCACCTTCGACAGGGCGGTCAACACTGAAGCTTTCTTT. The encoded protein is CASTFDRAVNTEAFF.

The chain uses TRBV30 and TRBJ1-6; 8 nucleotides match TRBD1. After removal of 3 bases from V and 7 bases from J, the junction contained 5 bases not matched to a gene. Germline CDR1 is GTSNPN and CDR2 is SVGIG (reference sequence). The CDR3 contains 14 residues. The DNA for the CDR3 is TGTGCCTGGAGAGGACAGGGAGGCAATTCACCCCTCCACTTT. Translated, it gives CAWRGQGGNSPLHF.

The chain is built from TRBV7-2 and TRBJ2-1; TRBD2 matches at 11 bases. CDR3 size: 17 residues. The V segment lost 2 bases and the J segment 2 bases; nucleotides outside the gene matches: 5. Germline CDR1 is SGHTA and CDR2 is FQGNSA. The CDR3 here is CASSLSSGGPPYNEQFF. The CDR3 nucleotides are TGTGCCAGCAGCTTATCTAGCGGGGGGCCCCCCTACAATGAGCAGTTCTTC.

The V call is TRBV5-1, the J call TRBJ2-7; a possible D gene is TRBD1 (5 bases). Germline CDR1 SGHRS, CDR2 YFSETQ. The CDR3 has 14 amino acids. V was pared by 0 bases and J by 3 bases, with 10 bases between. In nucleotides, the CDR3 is TGCGCCAGCAGCTTGGAGGGGAAGAACTACGAGCAGTACTTC. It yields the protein CASSLEGKNYEQYF.

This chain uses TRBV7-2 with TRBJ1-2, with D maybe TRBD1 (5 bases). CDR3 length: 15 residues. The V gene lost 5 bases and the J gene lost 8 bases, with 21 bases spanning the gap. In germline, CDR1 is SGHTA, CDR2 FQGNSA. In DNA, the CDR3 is TGTGCCAGCAGCCAAACCCTCCAAGGGGTAGAGGGCTACACCTTC. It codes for CASSQTLQGVEGYTF. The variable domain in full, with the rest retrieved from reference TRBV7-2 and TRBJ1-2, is GAGVSQSPSNKVTEKGKDVELRCDPISGHTALYWYRQSLGQGLEFLIYFQGNSAPDKSGLPSDRFSAERTGGSVSTLTIQRTQQEDSAVYLCASSQTLQGVEGYTFGSGTRLTVV.

CDR3 region: CASSLGTENTGELFF. CDR3 bases: TGTGCCAGCAGCTTGGGGACAGAGAACACCGGGGAGCTGTTTTTT. The chain has TRBV7-7 and TRBJ2-2; 7 positions match TRBD1. The CDR3 totals 15 residues. Germline lookup yields CDR1 SSHAT and CDR2 FNYEAQ (reference sequence). The V gene end was trimmed by 3 bases and the J gene end by 1 base; junction bases not matched to a gene: 2.

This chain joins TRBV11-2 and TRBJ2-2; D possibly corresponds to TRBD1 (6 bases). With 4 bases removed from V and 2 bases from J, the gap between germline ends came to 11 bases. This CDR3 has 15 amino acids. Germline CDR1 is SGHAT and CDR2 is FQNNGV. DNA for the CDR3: TGTGCCAGCAGCTCTGACAGGACCAACACCGGGGAGCTGTTTTTT. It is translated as CASSSDRTNTGELFF.

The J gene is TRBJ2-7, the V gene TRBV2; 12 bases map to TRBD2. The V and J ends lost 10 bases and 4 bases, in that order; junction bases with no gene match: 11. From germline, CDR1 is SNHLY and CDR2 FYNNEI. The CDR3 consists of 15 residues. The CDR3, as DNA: TGTGCCACCGTAGGGCCGGGGACTAGCGGGTACGAGCAGTACTTC. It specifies CATVGPGTSGYEQYF.

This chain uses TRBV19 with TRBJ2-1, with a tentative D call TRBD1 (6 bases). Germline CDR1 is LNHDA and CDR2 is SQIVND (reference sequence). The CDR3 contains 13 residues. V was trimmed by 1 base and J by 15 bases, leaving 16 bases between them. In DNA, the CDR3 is TGTGCCAGTAGTATAGGAAGGGGGACCCGGGGGTTCTTC. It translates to CASSIGRGTRGFF.

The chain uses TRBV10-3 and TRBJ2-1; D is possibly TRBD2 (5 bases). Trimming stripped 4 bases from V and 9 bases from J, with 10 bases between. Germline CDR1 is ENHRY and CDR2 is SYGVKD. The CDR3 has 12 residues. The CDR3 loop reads CAISGPGGEQFF. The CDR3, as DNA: TGTGCCATCAGTGGCCCTGGAGGTGAGCAGTTCTTC.

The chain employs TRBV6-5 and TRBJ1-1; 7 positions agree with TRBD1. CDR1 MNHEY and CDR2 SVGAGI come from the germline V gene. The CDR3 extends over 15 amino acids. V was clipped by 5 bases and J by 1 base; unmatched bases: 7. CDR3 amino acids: CASSTSRTGNTEAFF. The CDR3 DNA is TGTGCCAGCAGTACTTCCCGGACAGGGAACACTGAAGCTTTCTTT.

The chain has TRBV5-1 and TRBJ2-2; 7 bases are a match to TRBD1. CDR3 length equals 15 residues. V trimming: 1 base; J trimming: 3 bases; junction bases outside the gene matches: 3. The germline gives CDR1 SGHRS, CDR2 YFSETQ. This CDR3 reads CASSLKGGYTGELFF. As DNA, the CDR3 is TGCGCCAGCAGCTTGAAAGGGGGCTACACCGGGGAGCTGTTTTTT.

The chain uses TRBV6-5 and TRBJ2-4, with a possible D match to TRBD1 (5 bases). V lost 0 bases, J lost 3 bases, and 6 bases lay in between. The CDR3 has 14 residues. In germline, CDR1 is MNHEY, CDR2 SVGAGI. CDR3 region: CASSYSRDKNIQYF. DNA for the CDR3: TGTGCCAGCAGTTACTCCAGGGACAAAAACATTCAGTACTTC.

The CDR3: CASSPPPGQGTNTGELFF. CDR3 in DNA: TGTGCCAGCTCACCTCCCCCGGGACAGGGAACGAACACCGGGGAGCTGTTTTTT. The chain has TRBV18 and TRBJ2-2; 9 bases are shared with TRBD1. There are 18 residues in the CDR3. Germline assignment: CDR1 KGHSH and CDR2 LQKENI. J was trimmed by 0 bases and V by 3 bases; bases with no gene match: 8. The full variable domain, rest sourced from reference TRBV18 and TRBJ2-2, is NAGVMQNPRHLVRRRGQEARLRCSPMKGHSHVYWYRQLPEEGLKFMVYLQKENIIDESGMPKERFSAEFPKEGPSILRIQQVVRGDSAAYFCASSPPPGQGTNTGELFFGEGSRLTVL.

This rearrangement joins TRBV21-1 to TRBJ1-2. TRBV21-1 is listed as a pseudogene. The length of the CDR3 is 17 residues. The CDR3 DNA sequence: TGTGCCAGCAGCATACGAGATACGGGGAGAGGAAACTATGGCTACACCTTC. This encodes CASSIRDTGRGNYGYTF.